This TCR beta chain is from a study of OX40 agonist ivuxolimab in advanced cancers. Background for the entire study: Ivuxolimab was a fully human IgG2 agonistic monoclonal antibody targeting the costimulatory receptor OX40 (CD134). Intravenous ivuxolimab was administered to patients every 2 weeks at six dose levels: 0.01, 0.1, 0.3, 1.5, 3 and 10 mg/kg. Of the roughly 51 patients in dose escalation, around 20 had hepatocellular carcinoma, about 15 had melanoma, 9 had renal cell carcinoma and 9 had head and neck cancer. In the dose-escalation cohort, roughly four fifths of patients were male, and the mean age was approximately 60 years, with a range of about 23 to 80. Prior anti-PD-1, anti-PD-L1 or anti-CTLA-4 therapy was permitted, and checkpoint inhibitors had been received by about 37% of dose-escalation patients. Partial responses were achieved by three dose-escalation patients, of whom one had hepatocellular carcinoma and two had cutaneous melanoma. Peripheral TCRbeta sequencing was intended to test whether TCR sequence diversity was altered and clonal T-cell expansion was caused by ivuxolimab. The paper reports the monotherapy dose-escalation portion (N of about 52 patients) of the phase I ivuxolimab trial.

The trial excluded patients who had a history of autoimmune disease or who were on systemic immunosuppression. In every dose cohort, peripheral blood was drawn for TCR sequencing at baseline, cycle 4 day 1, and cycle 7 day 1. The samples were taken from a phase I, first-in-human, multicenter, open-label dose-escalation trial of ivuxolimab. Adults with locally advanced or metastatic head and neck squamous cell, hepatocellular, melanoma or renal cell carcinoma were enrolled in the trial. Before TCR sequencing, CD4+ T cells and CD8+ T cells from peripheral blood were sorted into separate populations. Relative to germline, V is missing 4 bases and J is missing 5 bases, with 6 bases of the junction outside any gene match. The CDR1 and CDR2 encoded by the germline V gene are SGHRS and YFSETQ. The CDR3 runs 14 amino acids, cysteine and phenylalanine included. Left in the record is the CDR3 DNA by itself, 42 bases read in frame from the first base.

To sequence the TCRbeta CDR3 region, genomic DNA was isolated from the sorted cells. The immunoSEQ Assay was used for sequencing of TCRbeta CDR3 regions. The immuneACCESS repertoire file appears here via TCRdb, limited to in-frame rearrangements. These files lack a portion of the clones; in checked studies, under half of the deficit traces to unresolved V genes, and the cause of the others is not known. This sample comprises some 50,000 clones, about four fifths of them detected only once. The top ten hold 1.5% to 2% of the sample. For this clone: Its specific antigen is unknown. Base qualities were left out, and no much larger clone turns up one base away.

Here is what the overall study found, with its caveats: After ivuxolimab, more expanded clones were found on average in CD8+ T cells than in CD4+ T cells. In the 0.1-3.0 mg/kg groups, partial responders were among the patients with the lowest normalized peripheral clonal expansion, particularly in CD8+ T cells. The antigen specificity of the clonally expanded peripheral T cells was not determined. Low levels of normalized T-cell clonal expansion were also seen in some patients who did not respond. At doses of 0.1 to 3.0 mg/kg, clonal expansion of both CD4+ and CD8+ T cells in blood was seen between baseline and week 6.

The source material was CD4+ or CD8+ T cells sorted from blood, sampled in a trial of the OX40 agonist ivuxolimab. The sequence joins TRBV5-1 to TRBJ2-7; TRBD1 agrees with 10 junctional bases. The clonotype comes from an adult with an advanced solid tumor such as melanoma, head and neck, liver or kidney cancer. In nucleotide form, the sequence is TGCGCCAGCAGCCACCCGGGACAGGGGAACGAGCAGTACTTC. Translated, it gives CASSHPGQGNEQYF.